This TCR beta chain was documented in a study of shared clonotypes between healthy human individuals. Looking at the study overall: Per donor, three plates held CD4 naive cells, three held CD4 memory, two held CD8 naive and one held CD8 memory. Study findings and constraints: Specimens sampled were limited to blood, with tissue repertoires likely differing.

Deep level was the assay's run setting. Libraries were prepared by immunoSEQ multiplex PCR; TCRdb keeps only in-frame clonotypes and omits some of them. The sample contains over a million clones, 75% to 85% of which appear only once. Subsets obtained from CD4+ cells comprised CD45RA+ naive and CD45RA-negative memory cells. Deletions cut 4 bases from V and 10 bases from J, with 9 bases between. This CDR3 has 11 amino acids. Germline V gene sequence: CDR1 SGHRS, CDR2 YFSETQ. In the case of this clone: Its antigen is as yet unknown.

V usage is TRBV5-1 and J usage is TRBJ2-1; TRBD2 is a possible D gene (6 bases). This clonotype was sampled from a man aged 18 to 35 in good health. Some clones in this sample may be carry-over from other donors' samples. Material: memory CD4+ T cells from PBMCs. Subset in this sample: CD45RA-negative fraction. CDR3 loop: CASSREREQFF. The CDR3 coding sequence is TGCGCCAGCAGCCGGGAGAGGGAGCAGTTCTTC.